This T cell receptor beta chain was retrieved from a study of T-cell memory formation after mild COVID-19. Whole-study context: For the most part, TCR clusters were specific to one donor.

Germline CDR1 SEHNR, CDR2 FQNEAQ (reference sequence). The length of the CDR3 is 15 residues. V lost 6 bases, J lost 2 bases, and 14 bases lay in between. General study results and limits: Whether second-wave clones peaking at day 37 were SARS-CoV-2 specific went unconfirmed. CD4/CD8 balance characterized clones contracting day 15 to 85, and CD4+ skew characterized later expanders.

In regard to this clonotype: No antigen is known for it.

From 5'RACE with constant-segment primers came TCR alpha and TCR beta cDNA libraries that carried sample barcodes and UMIs. Each CDR3 protein gets one entry after TCRdb re-called the 5' RACE reads with MiXCR. In the table there are around 400,000 distinct CDR3 sequences, 20% to 30% of which are singletons. The chain recombines TRBV7-9 with TRBJ2-1; D not resolved. The receptor comes from an adult woman who had mild COVID-19 (a few samples of this study predate the infection). Cell type and time point are not known. Sequencing used PBMCs or a T cell subset sorted from them (not recorded which). The CDR3 DNA reads as TGTGCCAGCAGAACCCCTGGCGGACCCTACAATGAGCAGTTCTTC. This encodes CASRTPGGPYNEQFF.